The 15 T cell receptor beta chains given below trace back to one sample, sequenced in a study of blood T cell repertoires in COVID-19. Produced via immunoSEQ multiplex PCR; TCRdb's table is partial and in-frame only. Among about 230,000 clones, approximately 84% were seen once, and the ten largest hold roughly 10%. Sequenced input: peripheral blood. The origin of the receptors is a man between 50 and 59 years old with COVID-19, enrolled during active disease.

The chain uses TRBV10-2 and TRBJ1-1, with 7 positions matching TRBD1. Germline CDR1 and CDR2: WSHSY and SAAADI. The CDR3 length is 12 residues. V was clipped by 3 bases and J by 6 bases; unmatched bases: 1. The CDR3 loop reads CASSEQGPEAFF. For the CDR3, the DNA is TGCGCCAGCAGTGAACAGGGGCCTGAAGCTTTCTTT.

In DNA, the CDR3 is TGTGCCACCTCGAAGCGGGAGTTGGCCGGGGAGCTGTTTTTT. It codes for CATSKRELAGELFF. This chain links TRBV7-2 with TRBJ2-2; 8 bases agree with TRBD2. In germline, CDR1 is SGHTA, CDR2 FQGNSA. The CDR3 totals 14 residues. J was trimmed by 6 bases and V by 10 bases; bases with no gene match: 10.

V is TRBV6-5 and J is TRBJ1-1; 8 nucleotides match TRBD1. Trimming removed 7 bases from V and 1 base from J; junction bases left unmatched: 8. Germline lookup yields CDR1 MNHEY and CDR2 SVGAGI. This CDR3 region has 15 residues. Written as DNA, the CDR3 is TGTGCCAGCACCCCCGGACAGGGCTCGAACACTGAAGCTTTCTTT. This codes for CASTPGQGSNTEAFF.

The chain combines TRBV27 with TRBJ2-1; 10 nucleotides match TRBD2. In germline, CDR1 is MNHEY, CDR2 SMNVEV (reference sequence). The CDR3 has 15 amino acids. J lost 8 bases, V lost 4 bases, and 8 bases had no gene match. The CDR3 is CASSSPSGRGDEQFF. In DNA form, the CDR3 reads TGTGCCAGCAGTTCACCCAGCGGGAGGGGGGATGAGCAGTTCTTC.

The rearrangement links TRBV10-3 to TRBJ1-3, with D perhaps matching TRBD1 (6 bases). CDR1 is ENHRY and CDR2 is SYGVKD in the germline V gene. This CDR3 has 14 amino acids. The V and J ends lost 6 bases and 0 bases respectively, with 9 bases between them. The CDR3 DNA sequence: TGTGCCATCAGACAGGGAAGCTCTGGAAACACCATATATTTT. Translated: CAIRQGSSGNTIYF.

This chain links TRBV12-3 or TRBV12-4 with TRBJ2-7; D unresolved. This CDR3 is 12 amino acids long. Trimming removed 2 bases from V and 5 bases from J, with 7 bases in between. The CDR3, as DNA: TGTGCCAGCAGTTTACGCAGTCACGAGCAGTACTTC. Its translation: CASSLRSHEQYF.

This chain joins TRBV10-1 and TRBJ1-4, with TRBD1 identical over 8 bases. This CDR3 has 16 residues. V dropped 0 bases and J dropped 7; count of bases not matched to a gene: 7. The germline CDR1 and CDR2 sequences are WNHNN and SYGVQD (reference sequence). CDR3 coding DNA: TGCGCCAGCAGTGAGTCGTTAAACAGGGGGACTGAAAAACTGTTTTTT. It is translated as CASSESLNRGTEKLFF.

The rearrangement joins TRBV6-2 or TRBV6-3 to TRBJ1-1, with D maybe TRBD1 (6 bases). The CDR3 sequence is 15 residues long. The germline V and J ends were trimmed by 6 bases and 0 bases, with 14 bases remaining between them. Germline V gene data show CDR1 as MNHEY and CDR2 as SVGEGT. The CDR3 loop is CASSKQGLLNTEAFF. In nucleotides, the CDR3 is TGTGCCAGCAGCAAACAGGGCCTATTGAACACTGAAGCTTTCTTT.

The chain uses TRBV7-2 and TRBJ1-1, with 11 bases lining up with TRBD1. CDR1 is SGHTA and CDR2 is FQGNSA in the germline V gene. J lost 4 bases, V lost 4 bases, and 5 bases had no gene match. CDR3 size: 15 residues. CDR3 protein: CASSSWDRGITEAFF. CDR3 coding DNA: TGTGCCAGCAGCTCATGGGACAGGGGGATCACTGAAGCTTTCTTT.

The chain combines TRBV6-2 or TRBV6-3 with TRBJ1-5; 7 bases are shared with TRBD1. The junction had 0 bases not matched to a gene; V was cut back by 4 bases and J by 0 bases. CDR1 and CDR2 from the germline V gene are MNHEY and SVGEGT. CDR3 length equals 14 residues. In DNA form, the CDR3 reads TGTGCCAGCAGTTGGACAGGTAGCAATCAGCCCCAGCATTTT. Residues: CASSWTGSNQPQHF.

CDR3 amino acids: CASSLSTYGYTF. The CDR3 region has the DNA TGTGCCAGCAGCTTATCCACTTATGGCTACACCTTC. The chain joins TRBV7-9 to TRBJ1-2; D is uncertain. CDR3 size: 12 residues. V was clipped by 2 bases and J by 5 bases, with 6 bases between them. CDR1 is SEHNR, CDR2 FQNEAQ, per germline (reference sequence).

The chain joins TRBV6-2 or TRBV6-3 to TRBJ2-1; 9 bases map to TRBD2. The germline gives CDR1 MNHEY, CDR2 SVGEGT. There are 15 residues in the CDR3. Trimming at V came to 7 bases and at J to 2 bases, leaving 6 bases not matched to a gene. This chain's CDR3 is CASIPAGGTYNEQFF. The CDR3 region has the DNA TGTGCCAGCATCCCAGCGGGGGGTACCTACAATGAGCAGTTCTTC.

This rearrangement joins TRBV7-2 to TRBJ1-1; 9 nucleotides line up with TRBD1. CDR1 and CDR2 from the germline V gene are SGHTA and FQGNSA. The CDR3 has 16 residues. J gave up 1 base and V 1 base, and 4 bases lay outside the gene matches. The DNA of the CDR3 is TGTGCCAGCAGCTTAGGTGGACAGGGGTGGAACACTGAAGCTTTCTTT. Its protein product is CASSLGGQGWNTEAFF.

The chain has TRBV7-7 and TRBJ2-2; maybe TRBD1 (7 bases). Looked up from germline, CDR1 is SSHAT and CDR2 is FNYEAQ (reference sequence). The CDR3 runs to 15 residues. CDR3 nucleotides: TGTGCTAGCGGAACGGGACAGCCGGGTGTGGGGGAGCTGTTTTTT. It codes for CASGTGQPGVGELFF.

This clone has a handful of counts. The chain employs TRBV5-1 and TRBJ2-7; TRBD2 aligns across 11 bases. With 3 bases clipped from V and 4 bases from J, the junction kept 12 bases outside the gene matches. Looked up from germline, CDR1 is SGHRS and CDR2 is YFSETQ. The CDR3 is 17 amino acids. CDR3 residues: CASSSGTSGVGRYEQYF. CDR3 sequence (DNA): TGCGCCAGCAGCTCCGGGACTAGCGGAGTGGGCCGGTACGAGCAGTACTTC.